This passage covers 14 T cell receptor beta chains from one sample sequenced in a study of blood T cell repertoires in COVID-19. Sequenced by immunoSEQ multiplex PCR; TCRdb stores in-frame clones only, minus some. The sample consists of some 150,000 clones, 80% to 90% of them appearing once. Sequencing used peripheral blood. All receptors come from a man in his forties or fifties with active COVID-19.

This clone is a singleton in its sample. V and J are TRBV7-2 and TRBJ2-1, with 7 nucleotides matching TRBD2. CDR1 and CDR2 (germline): SGHTA, FQGNSA. V dropped 8 bases and J dropped 3; count of bases not matched to a gene: 4. The CDR3 extends over 13 amino acids. In nucleotides, the CDR3 is TGTGCCAGCCGGGGCGGGAGCTACAATGAGCAGTTCTTC. This gives the protein CASRGGSYNEQFF.

J is TRBJ2-7 and V is TRBV5-1; D is possibly TRBD1 (5 bases). With 0 bases removed from V and 2 bases from J, the gap between germline ends came to 9 bases. The CDR3 is 14 residues long. CDR1 is SGHRS and CDR2 is YFSETQ in the germline V gene. The CDR3 sequence: CASSLGGRAYEQYF. The CDR3 coding sequence is TGCGCCAGCAGCTTGGGGGGCAGGGCCTACGAGCAGTACTTC.

V and J are TRBV25-1 and TRBJ2-3; a possible D gene is TRBD1 (5 bases). Per the germline V gene, CDR1 is MGHDK and CDR2 is SYGVNS. Trimming removed 6 bases at V and 2 bases at J, with 9 bases between. This CDR3 has 13 amino acids. CDR3: CASRGANTDTQYF. CDR3 DNA: TGTGCCAGCAGAGGGGCAAACACAGATACGCAGTATTTT.

CDR3 nucleotides: TGCGCCAGCAGCCAACGACTAAGTATGGAAAAACTGTTTTTT. It codes for CASSQRLSMEKLFF. The chain has TRBV4-3 and TRBJ1-4; D is unclear. The germline V gene has CDR1 LGHNA and CDR2 YSLEER. V lost 2 bases to trimming and J lost 8 bases, with 12 bases between them. The CDR3 runs to 14 residues.

The chain joins TRBV6-2 or TRBV6-3 to TRBJ1-1; 8 positions agree with TRBD1. Germline trimming cut 4 bases from V and 4 bases from J; bases unmatched to any gene: 11. Germline CDR1 is MNHEY and CDR2 is SVGEGT. This CDR3 has 16 residues. CDR3 loop: CASSWHPWTGFTEAFF. CDR3 coding DNA: TGTGCCAGCAGTTGGCACCCGTGGACAGGGTTCACTGAAGCTTTCTTT.

This clone came up a few times. The chain combines TRBV27 with TRBJ1-5, with D perhaps matching TRBD1 (5 bases). V gave up 3 bases and J gave up 6 bases, with 12 bases separating them. Germline CDR1 is MNHEY and CDR2 is SMNVEV (reference sequence). The CDR3 loop spans 14 amino acids. In DNA form, the CDR3 reads TGTGCCAGCAGTTTTAAGGGGACTGGTCAGCCCCAGCATTTT. Translated: CASSFKGTGQPQHF.

The chain has TRBV7-2 and TRBJ1-5, with a tentative D call TRBD1 (5 bases). Germline V gives CDR1 SGHTA, CDR2 FQGNSA. This CDR3 is built from 15 residues. V lost 5 bases and J lost 1, with 12 bases in between. Written as DNA, the CDR3 is TGTGCCAGCAGCGCCGGGGGGGGAAGCAATCAGCCCCAGCATTTT. Translation: CASSAGGGSNQPQHF.

The chain combines TRBV27 with TRBJ2-3; D gene unclear. Per the germline V gene, CDR1 is MNHEY and CDR2 is SMNVEV (reference sequence). The CDR3 spans 14 residues. Trimming removed 5 bases at V and 4 bases at J, with 13 bases between. CDR3 sequence (DNA): TGTGCCAGCAGTACCAGTGTTACCCCAGATACGCAGTATTTT. Translation: CASSTSVTPDTQYF.

The V and J genes are TRBV6-6 and TRBJ1-2; 7 bases line up with TRBD1. This CDR3 region has 12 residues. Losses at the gene ends were 10 bases for V and 4 bases for J; bases not matched to a gene: 6. Germline V CDR1 and CDR2: MNHNY, SVGAGI (reference sequence). CDR3 amino acids: CATTGAGYGYTF. The CDR3 nucleotides read TGTGCCACCACAGGGGCCGGCTATGGCTACACCTTC.

The chain couples TRBV18 to TRBJ1-1; D is unresolved. CDR3 length: 16 residues. V was trimmed by 1 base and J by 0 bases, leaving 12 bases between them. CDR1 and CDR2 (germline): KGHSH, LQKENI. The CDR3 region has the DNA TGTGCCAGCTCACCACGATTGGTACTGATGAACACTGAAGCTTTCTTT. It translates to CASSPRLVLMNTEAFF.

V is TRBV9 and J is TRBJ2-2; a possible D gene is TRBD2 (5 bases). The CDR3 covers 13 residues. The germline gives CDR1 SGDLS, CDR2 YYNGEE. V was shortened by 1 base and J by 7 bases, with 8 bases between the two germline ends. CDR3 sequence: CASSVSGIGELFF. The CDR3 region has the DNA TGTGCCAGCAGCGTATCGGGGATCGGGGAGCTGTTTTTT.

The chain recombines TRBV30 with TRBJ1-1, with 9 bases aligning to TRBD1. The CDR3 runs 14 residues. V lost 3 bases to trimming and J lost 4 bases; unmatched junction nucleotides: 6. The germline gives CDR1 GTSNPN, CDR2 SVGIG (reference sequence). The CDR3 here is CAWRQGALSTEAFF. The CDR3 coding sequence is TGTGCCTGGAGACAGGGGGCATTGAGCACTGAAGCTTTCTTT. Drawing the rest from reference TRBV30 and TRBJ1-1, the complete variable domain is SQTIHQWPATLVQPVGSPLSLECTVEGTSNPNLYWYRQAAGRGLQLLFYSVGIGQISSEVPQNLSASRPQDRQFILSSKKLLLSDSGFYLCAWRQGALSTEAFFGQGTRLTVV.

V and J are TRBV9 and TRBJ2-3, with D perhaps matching TRBD2 (6 bases). The CDR3 runs 20 residues. Germline-derived CDR1 and CDR2 are SGDLS and YYNGEE. V dropped 0 bases and J dropped 2 bases, with 25 bases sitting between them. The CDR3 DNA reads TGTGCCAGCAGCGTAGAAAGGGGACTGAAAGGGAAAGGTTTCACAGATACGCAGTATTTT. Its protein product is CASSVERGLKGKGFTDTQYF.

This sequence joins TRBV6-5 and TRBJ2-3; no clear D gene. V was clipped by 0 bases and J by 1 base, with 8 bases between them. The CDR3 is 15 residues long. Germline lookup yields CDR1 MNHEY and CDR2 SVGAGI. CDR3 residues: CASSYSLQRTDTQYF. The CDR3 DNA is TGTGCCAGCAGTTACTCGTTACAGCGCACAGATACGCAGTATTTT.